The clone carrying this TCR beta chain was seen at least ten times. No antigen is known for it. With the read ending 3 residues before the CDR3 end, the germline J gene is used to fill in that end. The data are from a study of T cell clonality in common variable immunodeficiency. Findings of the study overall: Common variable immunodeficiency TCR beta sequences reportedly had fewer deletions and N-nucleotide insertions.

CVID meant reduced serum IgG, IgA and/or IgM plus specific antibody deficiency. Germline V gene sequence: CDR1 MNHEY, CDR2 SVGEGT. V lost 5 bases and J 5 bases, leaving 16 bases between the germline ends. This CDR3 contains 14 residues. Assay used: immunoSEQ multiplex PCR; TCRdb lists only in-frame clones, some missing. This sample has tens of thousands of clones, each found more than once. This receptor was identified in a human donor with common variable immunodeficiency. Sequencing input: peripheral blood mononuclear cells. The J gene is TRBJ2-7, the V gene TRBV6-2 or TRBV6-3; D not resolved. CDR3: CASSLTTTSHEQYF. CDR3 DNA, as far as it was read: TGTGCCAGCAGTCTAACCACGACTTCCCACGAG.